Below, 27 T cell receptor beta chains from the same sample are listed, as sequenced in a study of regulatory T cells in long-lasting Graves disease (dated by TCRdb to about 2021). Interpreted using the paper, the time point label stands for: persistent/refractory GD, antithyroid drugs over 5 years with positive TRAb. For both TCR sequencing and RNA sequencing, RNA was extracted from PBMCs using TRIzol. The library was built by means of multiplex PCR. The sequencer listed for this sample is Illumina HiSeq 4000. To build TCR beta libraries, CDR3 regions were amplified by Arm-PCR using iRepertoire HTBI primers. The public reads were quality trimmed at Q25 with fastp and then assembled into clones with MiXCR by TCRdb, keeping productive beta chains. Records with the same CDR3 protein are collapsed into one entry carrying the most frequent genes and DNA. The sample table records about 470,000 distinct CDR3 sequences; 20% to 25% of these occur just once. Of the sample, roughly 7% is held by the ten largest clones.

The source material was peripheral blood mononuclear cells (PBMCs), sampled when the disease was refractory, from a patient treated with antithyroid drugs. The receptors were gathered from a female donor with Graves disease.

This chain connects TRBV28 to TRBJ1-3, with D tentatively TRBD1 (6 bases). Germline values: CDR1 MDHEN, CDR2 SYDVKM. CDR3 length: 15 residues. Trimming stripped 2 bases from V and 0 bases from J, with 8 bases between. CDR3 sequence: CASSLMGASGNTIYF. The DNA of the CDR3 is TGTGCCAGCAGTTTAATGGGGGCCTCTGGAAACACCATATATTTT.

The chain recombines TRBV7-6 with TRBJ2-7; TRBD1 aligns across 9 bases. The germline V gene encodes CDR1 SGHVS and CDR2 FNYEAQ. This CDR3 has 15 amino acids. With V trimmed by 1 base and J by 4 bases, 5 bases remained unmatched. The CDR3 spells CASSLDRGRIYEQYF. CDR3 nucleotides: TGTGCCAGCAGCTTAGACAGGGGGCGAATTTACGAGCAGTACTTC. The full variable domain, rest sourced from reference TRBV7-6 and TRBJ2-7, is GAGVSQSPRYKVTKRGQDVALRCDPISGHVSLYWYRQALGQGPEFLTYFNYEAQQDKSGLPNDRFSAERPEGSISTLTIQRTEQRDSAMYRCASSLDRGRIYEQYFGPGTRLTVT.

This chain links TRBV7-3 with TRBJ2-2; D possibly corresponds to TRBD2 (6 bases). CDR1 SGHTA and CDR2 FQGTGA come from the germline V gene. This CDR3 region has 16 residues. Trimming left V 1 base short and J 0 bases short, with 9 bases between. The CDR3 loop reads CASSLRGGTNTGELFF. The CDR3 DNA follows: TGTGCCAGCAGCTTAAGAGGCGGGACGAACACCGGGGAGCTGTTTTTT.

This clonotype was recorded many times. The chain employs TRBV6-1 and TRBJ2-7, with D maybe TRBD2 (6 bases). The CDR3 contains 15 residues. Germline V gene data show CDR1 as MNHNS and CDR2 as SASEGT. Trimming pared 7 bases from V and 1 base from J, leaving 17 bases between. The CDR3 sequence is CASNQEGRNSYEQYF. CDR3 nucleotide sequence: TGTGCCAGCAATCAGGAGGGACGGAATTCCTACGAGCAGTACTTC.

The chain couples TRBV24-1 to TRBJ2-2; D remains ambiguous. Germline CDR1 is KGHDR and CDR2 is SFDVKD. This CDR3 is 15 amino acids long. V shed 6 bases and J shed 1 base, with 11 bases lying between them. This CDR3 reads CATSLADQNTGELFF. As DNA, the CDR3 is TGTGCCACCAGTTTAGCAGACCAGAACACCGGGGAGCTGTTTTTT.

This clonotype was counted ten times or more. CDR3 nucleotides: TGTGCCAGCAGAGGGAGGAACGGTTTCGGGGAAAAACTGTTTTTT. The encoded protein is CASRGRNGFGEKLFF. The chain recombines TRBV2 with TRBJ1-4; no clear D. Germline V CDR1 and CDR2: SNHLY, FYNNEI. The CDR3 is 15 amino acids. V lost 6 bases to trimming and J lost 8 bases, with 19 bases between them.

The chain combines TRBV6-2 or TRBV6-3 with TRBJ1-4; D is ambiguous. Deletions cut 6 bases from V and 7 bases from J, with 18 bases between. The CDR3 covers 15 residues. Germline CDR1 is MNHEY and CDR2 is SVGEGT. The DNA of the CDR3 is TGTGCCAGCAGATCCCGGACGGCTTGGGGTGAAAAACTGTTTTTT. It codes for CASRSRTAWGEKLFF.

V is TRBV24-1 and J is TRBJ1-5; TRBD1 aligns across 9 bases. CDR1 is KGHDR, CDR2 SFDVKD, per germline. The V and J ends lost 9 bases and 5 bases, in that order; junction bases with no gene match: 4. The CDR3 has 13 amino acids. For the CDR3, the DNA is TGTGCCACCGGGACAGGGTACGATCAGCCCCAGCATTTT. This gives the protein CATGTGYDQPQHF.

This chain links TRBV6-1 with TRBJ2-7; tentatively, D is TRBD1 (5 bases). Per germline, CDR1 MNHNS and CDR2 SASEGT. The V and J ends lost 7 bases and 4 bases respectively, with 11 bases between them. The CDR3 spans 12 residues. The CDR3 reads CASKHQGYEQYF. The DNA for the CDR3 is TGTGCCAGCAAGCATCAGGGTTACGAGCAGTACTTC.

The genes are TRBV4-3 and TRBJ1-4; 7 bases match TRBD1. J was trimmed by 5 bases and V by 2 bases; bases with no gene match: 5. The germline gives CDR1 LGHNA, CDR2 YSLEER. The CDR3 is made up of 15 amino acids. The CDR3 sequence: CASSQTGTANEKLFF. CDR3 bases: TGCGCCAGCAGCCAAACCGGGACAGCAAATGAAAAACTGTTTTTT.

This clonotype was observed a handful of times. The chain couples TRBV28 to TRBJ2-7, with TRBD1 as a possible D gene (6 bases). V gave up 4 bases and J gave up 6 bases, with 13 bases separating them. Germline CDR1 MDHEN, CDR2 SYDVKM. The CDR3 has 13 amino acids. DNA for the CDR3: TGTGCCAGCAGTTCTCGACAGGTATCCGAGCAGTACTTC. Its protein is CASSSRQVSEQYF.

The chain links TRBV12-5 to TRBJ1-3, with D hard to call. The CDR3 is made up of 20 amino acids. Germline CDR1 and CDR2: LGHNT and FRNRAP. V was trimmed by 0 bases and J by 2 bases, leaving 23 bases between them. CDR3 DNA sequence: TGTGCTAGTGGTTTGGTACTAGGCTTCGGGCGGCAGGACGCTGGAAACACCATATATTTT. Translation: CASGLVLGFGRQDAGNTIYF.

This chain links TRBV7-9 with TRBJ1-6, with D unresolved. Germline V gene lookup returns CDR1 SEHNR and CDR2 FQNEAQ (reference sequence). Trimming cost V 5 bases and J 5 bases, with 10 bases left between them. The CDR3 is made up of 14 amino acids. This CDR3 reads CASSRVYNNSPLHF. For the CDR3, the DNA is TGTGCCAGCAGCCGGGTGTATAATAATTCACCCCTCCACTTT.

This clonotype was detected only a few times. This chain uses TRBV5-6 with TRBJ1-1; no firm D call. CDR3 length equals 15 residues. Germline values: CDR1 SGHDT, CDR2 YYEEEE. Trimming took off 4 bases at V and 8 bases at J, with 21 bases between the two ends. DNA of the CDR3: TGTGCCAGCAGCACCCGATTAGTTCCGAGGGCCGAAGCTTTCTTT. It specifies CASSTRLVPRAEAFF.

In its sample, this clonotype was seen many times. V and J are TRBV20-1 and TRBJ2-2; unclear D gene. Germline V lookup: CDR1 DFQATT, CDR2 SNEGSKA (reference sequence). Trimming stripped 3 bases from V and 6 bases from J, with 14 bases between. This CDR3 has 14 residues. The CDR3 protein is CSARKDRVPGELFF. The CDR3 region has the DNA TGCAGTGCTAGGAAGGACCGCGTGCCCGGGGAGCTGTTTTTT.

The chain combines TRBV29-1 with TRBJ2-7, with 10 bases that match TRBD2. Germline CDR1 and CDR2: SQVTM and ANQGSEA. V shed 3 bases and J 3 bases; nucleotides not matched to a gene: 14. The CDR3 loop spans 17 amino acids. DNA for the CDR3: TGCAGCGTTGAGGCTGACAGGCAGAGCGGGGGGGTCTACGAGCAGTACTTC. Its translation is CSVEADRQSGGVYEQYF.

This clonotype was counted a few times. V usage is TRBV28 and J usage is TRBJ1-3; 8 bases map to TRBD1. This CDR3 is 17 amino acids long. Trimming removed 7 bases from V and 1 base from J; junction bases left unmatched: 12. The V gene's germline CDR1 is MDHEN and CDR2 SYDVKM. The CDR3 loop reads CASKSQGALSSGNTIYF. CDR3 nucleotides: TGTGCCAGCAAAAGCCAGGGGGCGCTCAGTTCTGGAAACACCATATATTTT.

This clonotype turned up a few times. DNA of the CDR3: TGTGCCAGCAGTTTAGAGGGAGGGGGTTTATACGAGCAGTACTTC. Amino acid sequence: CASSLEGGGLYEQYF. V gene TRBV12-3 or TRBV12-4 combines with J gene TRBJ2-7; possibly TRBD2 for D (7 bases). V was pared by 1 base and J by 4 bases, with 14 bases between. The CDR3 spans 15 residues.

CDR3 sequence reads: CATTGGNSPLHF. CDR3 nucleotide sequence: TGTGCCACGACAGGGGGCAATTCACCCCTCCACTTT. The V and J genes are TRBV13 and TRBJ1-6; TRBD1 aligns across 10 bases. After removal of 10 bases from V and 7 bases from J, the junction contained 1 base not matched to a gene. Germline V gene lookup returns CDR1 PRHDT and CDR2 FYEKMQ (reference sequence). This CDR3 has 12 residues.

The chain combines TRBV2 with TRBJ2-4, with D perhaps matching TRBD1 (6 bases). With 7 bases removed from V and 7 bases from J, the gap between germline ends came to 17 bases. The CDR3 spans 14 residues. Germline V gene data show CDR1 as SNHLY and CDR2 as FYNNEI. The CDR3 sequence: CASTPQQGWNIQYF. CDR3 in DNA: TGTGCCAGCACCCCCCAACAGGGATGGAACATTCAGTACTTC.

This clonotype has at least ten counts. CDR3 DNA: TGTGCCAGCAGGCGGGGCAGGTCCTACGAGCAGTACTTC. It translates to CASRRGRSYEQYF. The chain has TRBV28 and TRBJ2-7, with a possible D match to TRBD2 (6 bases). CDR1 and CDR2 (germline): MDHEN, SYDVKM. The CDR3 length is 13 residues. Trimming took off 6 bases at V and 1 base at J, with 10 bases between the two ends. Variable domain in full (rest from reference TRBV28 and TRBJ2-7): DVKVTQSSRYLVKRTGEKVFLECVQDMDHENMFWYRQDPGLGLRLIYFSYDVKMKEKGDIPEGYSVSREKKERFSLILESASTNQTSMYLCASRRGRSYEQYFGPGTRLTVT.

This clonotype has a count of ten or more. The J gene is TRBJ2-7, the V gene TRBV28; 13 bases are shared with TRBD2. Per the germline V gene, CDR1 is MDHEN and CDR2 is SYDVKM. The junction had 11 bases not matched to a gene; V was cut back by 4 bases and J by 2 bases. This CDR3 is 18 amino acids long. In DNA form, the CDR3 reads TGTGCCAGCAGTTCACCGCTAGGGACTAGCGGGGCCACCTACGAGCAGTACTTC. It specifies CASSSPLGTSGATYEQYF.

The chain couples TRBV28 to TRBJ1-1; 7 positions match TRBD1. The germline CDR1 and CDR2 sequences are MDHEN and SYDVKM. V dropped 5 bases and J dropped 6; count of bases not matched to a gene: 9. This CDR3 contains 14 residues. The CDR3 sequence: CASSLTGTGAEAFF. CDR3 nucleotides: TGTGCCAGCAGTCTGACAGGGACCGGCGCTGAAGCTTTCTTT.

The rearrangement links TRBV7-2 to TRBJ2-6, with D perhaps matching TRBD1 or TRBD2 (6 bases each). The CDR3 runs 15 residues. Germline CDR1 SGHTA, CDR2 FQGNSA. Trimming took off 4 bases at V and 4 bases at J, with 11 bases between the two ends. The CDR3 loop reads CASSSWGAGANVLTF. The CDR3 DNA sequence: TGTGCCAGCAGCTCCTGGGGGGCCGGGGCCAACGTCCTGACTTTC.

The rearrangement links TRBV28 to TRBJ2-2; D uncertain. The germline CDR1 and CDR2 sequences are MDHEN and SYDVKM. The CDR3 length is 15 residues. Trimming cost V 3 bases and J 1 base, with 9 bases left between them. CDR3: CASSFRPQNTGELFF. CDR3 sequence (DNA): TGTGCCAGCAGTTTCAGACCGCAGAACACCGGGGAGCTGTTTTTT.

This clonotype was detected ten times or more. V is TRBV20-1 and J is TRBJ1-5, with D unresolved. This CDR3 has 13 amino acids. The V gene lost 5 bases and the J gene lost 0 bases, with 8 bases spanning the gap. CDR1 and CDR2 from the germline V gene are DFQATT and SNEGSKA (reference sequence). As DNA, the CDR3 is TGCAGTGCTCGGGTCAATAGCAATCAGCCCCAGCATTTT. It translates to CSARVNSNQPQHF.

This clonotype was observed a handful of times. The rearrangement links TRBV20-1 to TRBJ2-7; D call uncertain. Germline values: CDR1 DFQATT, CDR2 SNEGSKA (reference sequence). The CDR3 has 16 residues. V lost 0 bases and J lost 2, with 17 bases in between. Written as DNA, the CDR3 is TGCAGTGCTAGAGATAATATTAGGACGGTTACCTACGAGCAGTACTTC. It is translated as CSARDNIRTVTYEQYF.